This T cell receptor (beta chain) was identified in a study of T cell repertoires in cytomegalovirus infection (dated by TCRdb to the late 2010s). General notes on the study: Peptide stimulations targeted recently identified HLA-C-restricted CMV epitopes, whose presentation resists viral immunomodulation, together with well-studied HLA-B-restricted epitopes. Donor HLA type was relevant to the analysis, because carriage of CMV infection together with the matching HLA type was indicated by public TCR beta signatures. Broad study findings and their caveats: In both this cohort and an independent approximately 350-donor cohort, the cumulative frequency of public TCR beta family members distinguished carriers of CMV infection plus the relevant HLA type. The ex vivo response was dominated by HLA-C-restricted CMV-specific TCR beta clonotypes, and the single most frequent clonotype in two of eight donors was supplied by these HLA-C-restricted clonotypes.

The treatment or condition label for this specimen denotes: in vitro stimulation with specific CMV peptide epitopes to enrich CMV-specific T cells. This clonotype was seen a handful of times. Its cognate antigen has yet to be identified. Per-nucleotide qualities are absent, and no much larger clonotype sits a single base away. The data were produced on an Illumina HiSeq 1500. Clones were called with MiXCR by TCRdb after fastp trimmed the public reads at Q25, and only in-frame beta chains were retained. Merged by CDR3 protein, the rows form single entries marked with the most common genes and DNA. Here the sample has about 480,000 distinct CDR3 sequences; 30% to 35% occur a single time. The ten largest clonotypes hold roughly 15% of the sample. The sequencing here drew on cultured PBMCs, taken from culture after CMV antigen stimulation. The TCR originated in a human donor in good health (CMV status not recorded). Some clones in this sample may be carry-over from other donors' samples.

CDR3 reads: CATSLRGPNQETQYF. The DNA is TGTGCCACCAGTTTGCGGGGGCCGAACCAAGAGACCCAGTACTTC. Here the chain combines TRBV24-1 and TRBJ2-5; D gene: possibly TRBD2, on 7 matching bases. V lost 6 bases and J lost 0 bases; the stretch between them is 13 bases long. Sequences KGHDR (CDR1) and SFDVKD (CDR2) are obtained from the germline V gene. Measured from the cysteine to the phenylalanine, the CDR3 is 15 residues long. CDR3 DNA only is kept here, 45 bases in frame from base 1.